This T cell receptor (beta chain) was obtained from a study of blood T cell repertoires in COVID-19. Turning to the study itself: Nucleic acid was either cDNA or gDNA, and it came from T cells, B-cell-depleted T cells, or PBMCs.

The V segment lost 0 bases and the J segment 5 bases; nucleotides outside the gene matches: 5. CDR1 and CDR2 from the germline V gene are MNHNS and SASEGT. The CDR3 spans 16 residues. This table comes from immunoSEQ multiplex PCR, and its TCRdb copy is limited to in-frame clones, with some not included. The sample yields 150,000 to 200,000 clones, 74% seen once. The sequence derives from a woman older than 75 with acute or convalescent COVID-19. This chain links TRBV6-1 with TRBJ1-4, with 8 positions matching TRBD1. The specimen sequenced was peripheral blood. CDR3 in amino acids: CASSEAGTGLNEKLFF. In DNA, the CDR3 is TGTGCCAGCAGTGAAGCGGGGACAGGATTAAATGAAAAACTGTTTTTT.